The rows below give T cell receptor beta chains drawn from one sample of a study of identical twins. Each CDR3 protein is one row after TCRdb ran MiXCR on the 5' RACE reads. Altogether roughly 1,500,000 distinct CDR3 sequences are present, about 32% being singletons, with the ten largest covering approximately 0.29%. The specimen was cord blood. The source of these receptors is a newborn girl in good health. The conserved cysteine and the conserved F or W are not part of the CDR3 here. Fields, in order: V gene, J gene, CDR3 protein.

>TRBV6-2/TRBV6-3|TRBJ2-7
ASSYGGRIYEQY
>TRBV27|TRBJ1-5
ASRRSGVSNQPQH
>TRBV19|TRBJ2-5
ASSIGSPQETQC
>TRBV20-1|TRBJ2-1
SAMGLDSNEQF
>TRBV28|NA
ASSLGLRRASYNEQY
>TRBV6-5|TRBJ1-5
ASSYARWQPQH
>TRBV20-1|TRBJ2-3
SATLFPTASTDTQY
>TRBV6-1|TRBJ2-7
ASSEGTSGRYNEQY
>TRBV7-9|TRBJ1-2
ASSSDSNYGCT
>TRBV5-1|TRBJ2-7
ASSLDPGNYPSYEQY
>TRBV20-1|TRBJ1-5
SARDRSRLSNQPQH
>TRBV27|NA
ASSSAGGLYNEQY
>TRBV5-1|TRBJ2-1
ASSLLRFNVQF
>TRBV10-3|TRBJ2-4
AISETGKNIQY
>TRBV10-3|TRBJ1-5
AISEAGEGNQPQH
>TRBV20-1|TRBJ1-1
SALQRVNTEAF
>TRBV21-1|TRBJ2-1
ASSRQLPSYNEQF
>TRBV2|TRBJ1-2
ASSEAPNYGYT
>TRBV27|TRBJ2-7
ASSQRGNPYSYEQY
>TRBV4-1|TRBJ2-1
ASSQERRYNEQF
>TRBV28|TRBJ2-5
ASSLHYEETQY
>TRBV5-4|NA
ASSLAASGRYETQY
>TRBV20-1|TRBJ2-7
SASGGRLPREQY
>TRBV6-9|TRBJ2-1
ASSPFRRESYNEQF
>TRBV3-1|TRBJ1-4
ASSRQASYEKLF
>TRBV6-6|TRBJ2-7
ASSPMTGGGEQY
>TRBV20-1|TRBJ2-3
SASLTSRGQY
>TRBV4-2|TRBJ2-7
ASSQADSGYEQY
>TRBV20-1|TRBJ2-1
SATQTSSREQF
>TRBV6-1|TRBJ2-1
ASLKINEQF
>TRBV5-6|TRBJ2-7
ASSSGITLGEQY
>TRBV11-2|TRBJ2-7
ASSSGLVTYEQY
>TRBV5-1|TRBJ1-5
ASSLGWQANQPQH
>TRBV29-1|NA
SVVLAGGPPLYNEQY
>TRBV27|NA
ASTPLAGGPHEQY
>TRBV21-1|TRBJ1-1
ASSKRGREGTEAF
>TRBV20-1|TRBJ2-3
GTSGLAGTDTQY